This paragraph covers one TCR beta chain sequence. The antigen is unknown. The data stem from a study of CD8 T cells in ankylosing spondylitis. General study findings and limits: In ankylosing spondylitis patients, matched synovial fluid reportedly showed significant enrichment of disease-linked clones. Apparently characteristic of ankylosing spondylitis blood was a TCR beta motif (fewer than 10 highly homologous variants). CD8+ disease-linked clones were present at relatively low frequencies in blood. Before this, some motif variants had been reported in reactive arthritis synovial fluid and blood.

Each CDR3 protein gets one entry after TCRdb re-called the 5' RACE reads with MiXCR. In the table there are just over 350,000 distinct CDR3 sequences, roughly 20% of which are singletons. The CDR3 loop spans 14 amino acids. The germline gives CDR1 ENHRY, CDR2 SYGVKD. V trimming: 3 bases; J trimming: 4 bases; junction bases outside the gene matches: 5. The J gene is TRBJ1-2, the V gene TRBV10-3; the match to TRBD1 covers 7 bases. Sequenced input: blood, either unsorted or a sorted T cell fraction (not recorded which). This receptor was obtained from a male donor with ankylosing spondylitis or in good health (not recorded which). The CDR3 DNA reads TGTGCCATCAGTGAACAGGGGAAGGGCTATGGCTACACCTTC. Its translation: CAISEQGKGYGYTF.